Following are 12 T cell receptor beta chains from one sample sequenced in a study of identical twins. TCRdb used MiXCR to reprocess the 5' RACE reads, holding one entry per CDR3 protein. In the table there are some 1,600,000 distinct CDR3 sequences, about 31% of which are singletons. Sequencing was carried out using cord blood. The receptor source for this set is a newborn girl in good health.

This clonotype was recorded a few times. The CDR3 nucleotides read TGCGCCAGCACCCTCACCGGGACTAGCGGCTACAATGAGCAGTTCTTC. Protein sequence: CASTLTGTSGYNEQFF. The genes are TRBV5-1 and TRBJ2-1; 11 bases agree with TRBD2. V lost 6 bases to trimming and J lost 3 bases; unmatched junction nucleotides: 8. Germline lookup yields CDR1 SGHRS and CDR2 YFSETQ. CDR3 size: 16 residues.

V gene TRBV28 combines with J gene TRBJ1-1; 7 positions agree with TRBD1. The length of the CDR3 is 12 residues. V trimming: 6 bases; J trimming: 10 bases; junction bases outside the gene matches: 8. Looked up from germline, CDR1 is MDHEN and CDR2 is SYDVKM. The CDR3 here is CASSRQGGGAFF. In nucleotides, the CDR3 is TGTGCCAGCAGCCGACAGGGCGGGGGAGCTTTCTTT. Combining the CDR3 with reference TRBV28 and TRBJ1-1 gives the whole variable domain DVKVTQSSRYLVKRTGEKVFLECVQDMDHENMFWYRQDPGLGLRLIYFSYDVKMKEKGDIPEGYSVSREKKERFSLILESASTNQTSMYLCASSRQGGGAFFGQGTRLTVV.

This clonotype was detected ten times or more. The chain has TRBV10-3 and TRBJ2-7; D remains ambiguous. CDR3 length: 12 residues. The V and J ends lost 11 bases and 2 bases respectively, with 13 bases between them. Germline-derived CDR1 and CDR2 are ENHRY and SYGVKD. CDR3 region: CASSDPAYEQYF. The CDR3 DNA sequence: TGTGCCTCGTCGGACCCCGCCTACGAGCAGTACTTC.

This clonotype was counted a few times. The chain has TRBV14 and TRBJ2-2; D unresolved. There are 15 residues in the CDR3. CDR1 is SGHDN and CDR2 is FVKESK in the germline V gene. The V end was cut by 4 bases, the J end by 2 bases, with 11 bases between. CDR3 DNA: TGTGCCAGCAGCCGCTATCTAGGAAACACCGGGGAGCTGTTTTTT. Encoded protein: CASSRYLGNTGELFF.

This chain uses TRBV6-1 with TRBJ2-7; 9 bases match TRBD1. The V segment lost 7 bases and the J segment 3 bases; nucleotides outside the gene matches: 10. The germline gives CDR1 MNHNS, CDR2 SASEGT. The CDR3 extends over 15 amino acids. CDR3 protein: CASTNNPGQGYEQYF. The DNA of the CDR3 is TGTGCCAGCACTAACAACCCGGGACAGGGCTACGAGCAGTACTTC.

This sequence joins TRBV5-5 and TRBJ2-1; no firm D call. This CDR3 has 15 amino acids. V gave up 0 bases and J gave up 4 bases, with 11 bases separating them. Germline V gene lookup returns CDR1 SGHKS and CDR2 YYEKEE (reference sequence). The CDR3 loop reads CASSLVWPNYNEQFF. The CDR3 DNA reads TGTGCCAGCAGCTTGGTTTGGCCGAATTACAATGAGCAGTTCTTC.

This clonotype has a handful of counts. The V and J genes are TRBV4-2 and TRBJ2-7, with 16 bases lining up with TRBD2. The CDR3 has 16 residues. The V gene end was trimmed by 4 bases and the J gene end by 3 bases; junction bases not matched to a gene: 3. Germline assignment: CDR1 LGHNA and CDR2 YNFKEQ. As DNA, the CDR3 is TGTGCCAGCAGCCTTGGGACTAGCGGGAGGGACTACGAGCAGTACTTC. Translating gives CASSLGTSGRDYEQYF.

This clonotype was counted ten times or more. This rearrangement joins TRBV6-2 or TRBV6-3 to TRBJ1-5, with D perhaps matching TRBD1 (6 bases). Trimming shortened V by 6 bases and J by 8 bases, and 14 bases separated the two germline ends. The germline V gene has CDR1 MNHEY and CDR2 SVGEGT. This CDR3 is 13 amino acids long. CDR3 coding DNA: TGTGCCAGCAGCGAACAGGGAATGAAGCCCCAGCATTTT. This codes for CASSEQGMKPQHF.

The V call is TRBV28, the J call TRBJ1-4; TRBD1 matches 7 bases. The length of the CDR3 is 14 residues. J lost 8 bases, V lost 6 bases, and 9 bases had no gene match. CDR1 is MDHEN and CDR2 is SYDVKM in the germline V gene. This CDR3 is CASRPLDRPEKLFF. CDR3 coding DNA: TGTGCCAGCAGACCCCTGGACAGGCCCGAAAAACTGTTTTTT.

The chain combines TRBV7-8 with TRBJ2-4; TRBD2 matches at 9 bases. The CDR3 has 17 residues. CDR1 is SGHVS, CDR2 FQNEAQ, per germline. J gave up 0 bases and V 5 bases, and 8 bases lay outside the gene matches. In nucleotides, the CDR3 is TGTGCCAGCAGCGAAAAGCGGGGGGCTCTAGCCAAAAACATTCAGTACTTC. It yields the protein CASSEKRGALAKNIQYF.

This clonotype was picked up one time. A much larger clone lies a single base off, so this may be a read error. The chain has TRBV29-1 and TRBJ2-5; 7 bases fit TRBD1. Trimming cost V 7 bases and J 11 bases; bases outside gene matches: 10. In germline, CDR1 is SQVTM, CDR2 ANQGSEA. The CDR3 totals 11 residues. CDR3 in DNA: TGCAGCGCTGGACAGGCCTACGGGCAGTACTTC. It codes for CSAGQAYGQYF. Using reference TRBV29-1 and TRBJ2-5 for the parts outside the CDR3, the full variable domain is SAVISQKPSRDICQRGTSLTIQCQVDSQVTMMFWYRQQPGQSLTLIATANQGSEATYESGFVIDKFPISRPNLTFSTLTVSNMSPEDSSIYLCSAGQAYGQYFGPGTRLLVL.

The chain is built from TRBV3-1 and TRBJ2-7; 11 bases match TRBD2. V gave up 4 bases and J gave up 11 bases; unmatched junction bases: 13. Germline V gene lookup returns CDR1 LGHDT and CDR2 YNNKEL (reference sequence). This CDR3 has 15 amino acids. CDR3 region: CASSPEGLAVDNEYF. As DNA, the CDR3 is TGTGCCAGCAGCCCAGAGGGACTAGCGGTGGATAACGAGTACTTC.